What follows are 18 T cell receptor beta chains derived from one specimen sequenced in a study of blood T cell repertoires in COVID-19. TCRdb's table, derived via immunoSEQ multiplex PCR, lists solely in-frame clones and lacks some. This table has some 250,000 clones, roughly nine tenths appearing once. Sequences were obtained from peripheral blood. Every receptor here comes from a man aged 60 to 75 with acute or convalescent COVID-19.

This sequence joins TRBV2 and TRBJ2-6; 11 bases align to TRBD2. Looked up from germline, CDR1 is SNHLY and CDR2 is FYNNEI. Unmatched junction bases numbered 2, after V lost 4 bases and J lost 0 bases. The CDR3 runs to 17 residues. The CDR3 coding sequence is TGTGCCAGCAGTGCTGGACTAGCGGGCTCTGGGGCCAACGTCCTGACTTTC. Protein sequence: CASSAGLAGSGANVLTF.

The chain combines TRBV11-2 with TRBJ1-1; D is possibly TRBD1 (5 bases). Per the germline V gene, CDR1 is SGHAT and CDR2 is FQNNGV. The CDR3 totals 15 residues. Deletions cut 1 base from V and 4 bases from J, with 13 bases between. The CDR3 is CASSLAEGSSTEAFF. CDR3 bases: TGTGCCAGCAGCTTAGCGGAGGGGTCGAGCACTGAAGCTTTCTTT.

The chain joins TRBV18 to TRBJ2-3; 8 positions agree with TRBD1. The CDR3 has 14 amino acids. Germline trimming cut 3 bases from V and 5 bases from J; bases unmatched to any gene: 4. Germline CDR1 reads KGHSH; CDR2 reads LQKENI. For the CDR3, the DNA is TGTGCCAGCTCACCTCGGACAGGGAGAGATACGCAGTATTTT. This translates into CASSPRTGRDTQYF. Drawing the rest from reference TRBV18 and TRBJ2-3, the complete variable domain is NAGVMQNPRHLVRRRGQEARLRCSPMKGHSHVYWYRQLPEEGLKFMVYLQKENIIDESGMPKERFSAEFPKEGPSILRIQQVVRGDSAAYFCASSPRTGRDTQYFGPGTRLTVL.

The V call is TRBV6-5, the J call TRBJ2-5; TRBD1 is a possible D gene (5 bases). CDR3 length equals 14 residues. V lost 6 bases and J lost 5, with 16 bases in between. Germline loops: CDR1 MNHEY, CDR2 SVGAGI. The CDR3 loop reads CASSQGEGVETQYF. CDR3 bases: TGTGCCAGCAGCCAAGGGGAAGGGGTGGAGACCCAGTACTTC.

The chain joins TRBV24-1 to TRBJ2-1, with 10 bases lining up with TRBD2. The germline CDR1 and CDR2 sequences are KGHDR and SFDVKD. This CDR3 comprises 20 residues. The J segment lost 5 bases and the V segment lost 4 bases, leaving 19 bases of the junction unmatched. The CDR3 reads CATSDPGGTSGIFANNEQFF. CDR3 in DNA: TGTGCCACCAGTGACCCAGGGGGTACTAGCGGGATTTTTGCCAACAATGAGCAGTTCTTC.

The V call is TRBV7-9, the J call TRBJ2-1, with 8 bases that match TRBD2. With 1 base clipped from V and 7 bases from J, the junction kept 6 bases outside the gene matches. The CDR3 is 15 residues long. CDR1 SEHNR and CDR2 FQNEAQ come from the germline V gene (reference sequence). The CDR3 loop reads CASSLVVSGRNEQFF. The CDR3 DNA is TGTGCCAGCAGCTTAGTCGTGAGCGGGAGAAATGAGCAGTTCTTC.

The J gene is TRBJ1-4, the V gene TRBV24-1; no definite D call. The germline V and J ends were trimmed by 6 bases and 0 bases, with 4 bases remaining between them. Germline loops: CDR1 KGHDR, CDR2 SFDVKD. The CDR3 runs 13 residues. CDR3 coding DNA: TGTGCCACCAGTCCAGCAACTAATGAAAAACTGTTTTTT. Translation: CATSPATNEKLFF.

The chain employs TRBV30 and TRBJ1-6; TRBD1 matches 9 bases. The CDR3 totals 14 residues. Germline assignment: CDR1 GTSNPN and CDR2 SVGIG (reference sequence). Trimming at V came to 8 bases and at J to 6 bases, leaving 8 bases not matched to a gene. The DNA of the CDR3 is TGTGCCCGGACCGGGACAGGGCCTAATTCACCCCTCCACTTT. Translated: CARTGTGPNSPLHF.

This chain connects TRBV7-9 to TRBJ2-1; the D gene is possibly TRBD1 (6 bases). The V end lost 3 bases, the J end lost 4 bases, and 13 bases lay between the germline ends. This CDR3 has 15 amino acids. Germline values: CDR1 SEHNR, CDR2 FQNEAQ (reference sequence). CDR3 DNA sequence: TGTGCCAGCAGCTTCGGACAGCACGAGTACAATGAGCAGTTCTTC. Its protein is CASSFGQHEYNEQFF.

The rearrangement links TRBV19 to TRBJ1-1; the D is unclear. The CDR3 has 14 amino acids. Trimming left V 1 base short and J 2 bases short, with 8 bases between. Germline V lookup: CDR1 LNHDA, CDR2 SQIVND (reference sequence). CDR3 residues: CASSIVAENTEAFF. The CDR3 coding sequence is TGTGCCAGTAGTATAGTGGCCGAAAACACTGAAGCTTTCTTT. The full variable domain, its missing parts supplied by reference TRBV19 and TRBJ1-1, is DGGITQSPKYLFRKEGQNVTLSCEQNLNHDAMYWYRQDPGQGLRLIYYSQIVNDFQKGDIAEGYSVSREKKESFPLTVTSAQKNPTAFYLCASSIVAENTEAFFGQGTRLTVV.

CDR3 sequence (DNA): TGCGCCAGCAGCCAACCCTACAGCGGGGGGCACACCGGGGAGCTGTTTTTT. Protein: CASSQPYSGGHTGELFF. This chain connects TRBV4-1 to TRBJ2-2, with TRBD2 matching over 9 bases. J gave up 3 bases and V 2 bases, and 7 bases lay outside the gene matches. CDR1 is MGHRA, CDR2 YSYEKL, per germline. The CDR3 spans 17 residues.

The rearrangement uses TRBV28 and TRBJ2-2; TRBD2 matches 16 bases. Per the germline V gene, CDR1 is MDHEN and CDR2 is SYDVKM. Losses at the gene ends were 4 bases for V and 6 bases for J; bases not matched to a gene: 5. CDR3 length equals 17 residues. CDR3 in amino acids: CASSSWGLAGGPGELFF. The CDR3 bases are TGTGCCAGCAGTTCCTGGGGACTAGCGGGAGGGCCCGGGGAGCTGTTTTTT. The full variable domain, with the rest looked up from reference TRBV28 and TRBJ2-2, is DVKVTQSSRYLVKRTGEKVFLECVQDMDHENMFWYRQDPGLGLRLIYFSYDVKMKEKGDIPEGYSVSREKKERFSLILESASTNQTSMYLCASSSWGLAGGPGELFFGEGSRLTVL.

This chain joins TRBV7-2 and TRBJ1-5; TRBD1 matches 8 bases. Per germline, CDR1 SGHTA and CDR2 FQGNSA. The V segment lost 2 bases and the J segment 2 bases; nucleotides outside the gene matches: 2. The CDR3 is 15 amino acids. Written as DNA, the CDR3 is TGTGCCAGCAGCTTACACAGGGGGGGCAATCAGCCCCAGCATTTT. Protein product: CASSLHRGGNQPQHF.

This sequence joins TRBV6-1 and TRBJ1-3; TRBD1 is a possible D gene (6 bases). V was pared by 2 bases and J by 0 bases, with 8 bases between. The CDR3 is made up of 15 amino acids. CDR1 and CDR2 (germline): MNHNS, SASEGT. CDR3 nucleotides: TGTGCCAGCAGTGAAACAGGGAACTCTGGAAACACCATATATTTT. This gives the protein CASSETGNSGNTIYF.

The chain employs TRBV5-6 and TRBJ2-1; maybe TRBD2 (6 bases). V was trimmed by 4 bases and J by 0 bases, leaving 14 bases between them. This CDR3 has 16 amino acids. From germline, CDR1 is SGHDT and CDR2 YYEEEE. CDR3 in amino acids: CASSRIAVSSYNEQFF. CDR3 DNA sequence: TGTGCCAGCAGCCGGATAGCGGTGAGCTCCTACAATGAGCAGTTCTTC.

This clone was counted once. The rearrangement links TRBV11-2 to TRBJ1-1; weak D call: TRBD1 (6 bases). The CDR3 is 13 amino acids. Germline V gene data show CDR1 as SGHAT and CDR2 as FQNNGV. Trimming took off 5 bases at V and 4 bases at J, with 11 bases between the two ends. CDR3 region: CASSPTGFTEAFF. In DNA form, the CDR3 reads TGTGCCAGCAGCCCTACAGGGTTCACTGAAGCTTTCTTT.

J is TRBJ1-4 and V is TRBV4-3, with D unclear. V was pared by 0 bases and J by 6 bases, with 17 bases between. CDR1 LGHNA and CDR2 YSLEER come from the germline V gene. The CDR3 is made up of 17 amino acids. CDR3 DNA: TGCGCCAGCAGCCAAGATGAACCGGGAAGGCGTGATGAAAAACTGTTTTTT. It specifies CASSQDEPGRRDEKLFF.

This sequence joins TRBV6-5 and TRBJ2-7, with D perhaps TRBD1 (5 bases). Trimming took 5 bases from V and 4 from J, leaving 15 bases between them. The V gene's germline CDR1 is MNHEY and CDR2 SVGAGI. The CDR3 loop spans 14 amino acids. As DNA, the CDR3 is TGTGCCAGCAGTCCGCCGACAGCTCCGTACGAGCAGTACTTC. It yields the protein CASSPPTAPYEQYF.